Below, 10 T cell receptor beta chains from the same sample are listed, as sequenced in a study of spatial heterogeneity in lung cancer. Study results and caveats: Tumor mutation counts were tracked by expanded intratumoral alpha and beta TCR counts.

The time point denotes: sample taken at primary tumor resection. Their target antigens are unknown. TCRdb independently ran MiXCR on the 5' RACE reads; one entry per CDR3 protein. There are 15,000 to 20,000 distinct CDR3 sequences in the sample; roughly 6% occur only once, and 3.7% lies in the top ten. The sequences come from lung tumor tissue, collected at surgery. These receptors came from a female donor with early-stage non-small cell lung cancer.

This clonotype turned up a few times. Relative to the germline gene, one junction end is altered; a read error may explain this. The J gene is TRBJ1-6, the V gene TRBV7-9; the D is unclear. Germline V gene data show CDR1 as SEHNR and CDR2 as FQNEAQ (reference sequence). The CDR3 contains 12 residues. CDR3 amino acids: CASTSSSSTLHF. In DNA form, the CDR3 reads TGTGCCAGCACTTCGTCTTCTTCAACCCTCCACTTT. Filled out from reference TRBV7-9 and TRBJ1-6, the complete variable domain reads DTGVSQNPRHKITKRGQNVTFRCDPISEHNRLYWYRQTLGQGPEFLTYFQNEAQLEKSRLLSDRFSAERPKGSFSTLEIQRTEQGDSAMYLCASTSSSSTLHFGNGTRLTVT.

This clonotype was observed many times. The CDR3 region is CASSAGNSNQPQHF. The CDR3 DNA reads TGTGCCAGCTCGGCAGGGAATAGCAATCAGCCCCAGCATTTT. This chain uses TRBV18 with TRBJ1-5; possibly TRBD1 for D (5 bases). The CDR3 loop spans 14 amino acids. Trimming removed 6 bases at V and 0 bases at J, with 9 bases between. The germline V gene encodes CDR1 KGHSH and CDR2 LQKENI.

This clonotype was detected ten times or more. This chain joins TRBV29-1 and TRBJ2-7; 9 bases are shared with TRBD2. There are 14 residues in the CDR3. Trimming took 5 bases from V and 4 from J; bases not matched to a gene: 9. The germline V gene encodes CDR1 SQVTM and CDR2 ANQGSEA. DNA of the CDR3: TGCAGCGTTTCAGGACTAGCGTCACGGTACGAGCAGTACTTC. Its protein is CSVSGLASRYEQYF.

Points on this clonotype: This may be a read error: a much more frequent sequence differs by one nucleotide. The V call is TRBV6-1, the J call TRBJ2-1; 9 positions agree with TRBD2. The junction had 13 bases not matched to a gene; V was cut back by 7 bases and J by 6 bases. The V gene's germline CDR1 is MNHNS and CDR2 SASEGT. CDR3 size: 16 residues. CDR3 DNA sequence: TGTGCCAGCAATGGACGGCTGGCAGCGGGAGGCAATGAGCAGTTCTTC. Translation: CASNGRLAAGGNEQFF.

In its sample, this clonotype was seen many times. The chain couples TRBV28 to TRBJ1-2, with D perhaps matching TRBD1 (5 bases). The germline V and J ends were trimmed by 3 bases and 11 bases, with 10 bases remaining between them. Germline CDR1 MDHEN, CDR2 SYDVKM. The CDR3 is 11 residues long. CDR3 region: CASSFAGLYTF. CDR3 nucleotides: TGTGCCAGCAGTTTTGCAGGGCTGTACACCTTC.

There are many counts of this clonotype. The chain recombines TRBV18 with TRBJ1-1; D not resolved. The CDR3 extends over 13 amino acids. V dropped 3 bases and J dropped 0 bases, with 5 bases sitting between them. The V gene's germline CDR1 is KGHSH and CDR2 LQKENI. The CDR3 protein is CASSPSMNTEAFF. CDR3 bases: TGTGCCAGCTCACCTTCTATGAACACTGAAGCTTTCTTT.

This clonotype has a handful of counts. The V call is TRBV6-5, the J call TRBJ1-4, with a tentative D call TRBD1 (5 bases). V dropped 4 bases and J dropped 7 bases, with 10 bases sitting between them. CDR1 is MNHEY and CDR2 is SVGAGI in the germline V gene. The CDR3 consists of 13 residues. The CDR3 region has the DNA TGTGCCAGCAGTTGGGGGGTTTCTGAAAAACTGTTTTTT. Translating it yields CASSWGVSEKLFF.

This clonotype was detected many times. V usage is TRBV28 and J usage is TRBJ1-1; D possibly corresponds to TRBD1 (5 bases). V was pared by 1 base and J by 5 bases, with 11 bases between. Germline V gene lookup returns CDR1 MDHEN and CDR2 SYDVKM. The CDR3 runs to 14 residues. The CDR3 DNA sequence: TGTGCCAGCAGTTTATTATCAGGGTGGACTGAAGCTTTCTTT. The encoded protein is CASSLLSGWTEAFF. The entire variable domain, with the rest obtained from reference TRBV28 and TRBJ1-1, is as follows: DVKVTQSSRYLVKRTGEKVFLECVQDMDHENMFWYRQDPGLGLRLIYFSYDVKMKEKGDIPEGYSVSREKKERFSLILESASTNQTSMYLCASSLLSGWTEAFFGQGTRLTVV.

This clonotype is medium-sized by share. The V and J genes are TRBV3-1 and TRBJ2-7; 10 nucleotides agree with TRBD1. The junction had 1 base not matched to a gene; V was cut back by 5 bases and J by 6 bases. This CDR3 spans 12 amino acids. Looked up from germline, CDR1 is LGHDT and CDR2 is YNNKEL (reference sequence). CDR3 in DNA: TGTGCCAGCAGCTGGACAGGGGGCGAGCAGTACTTC. Amino acid sequence: CASSWTGGEQYF.

By proportion, this clonotype is medium-sized. CDR3: CASSEQGTLYEQYF. Here the CDR3 DNA reads TGTGCCAGCAGTGAACAGGGTACTCTCTACGAGCAGTACTTC. The chain links TRBV2 to TRBJ2-7, with D maybe TRBD1 (5 bases). The V end was cut by 2 bases, the J end by 3 bases, with 11 bases between. The CDR3 spans 14 residues. CDR1 SNHLY and CDR2 FYNNEI come from the germline V gene.